These T cell receptor beta chains were read from a single sample in a study of cytomegalovirus exposure and HLA in healthy donors. The repertoire was sequenced with immunoSEQ multiplex PCR; TCRdb's copy has only in-frame clones and lacks some. The top ten hold approximately 2.1% of the sample, which has approximately 200,000 clones, 85% seen once. The sequenced sample consisted of PBMCs. These receptors were collected from a woman in her forties or fifties in good health and CMV-seronegative. The CDR3 runs from the conserved cysteine through the conserved F or W. The D gene is left open where the match is weak. Clone size is shown for a subset of rows, as once, few, many or a class of expanded clone.

clone size: -
J gene: TRBJ2-5
D gene: TRBD2
CDR3 length: 15
V gene: TRBV7-3
CDR3 DNA: TGTGCCAGCAGCTTAACCCCGGGACTAGGAGGGACCCAGTACTTC
CDR3 protein: CASSLTPGLGGTQYF

clone size: -
J gene: TRBJ1-1
D gene: -
CDR3 length: 15
V gene: TRBV21-1
CDR3 DNA: TGTGCCAGCAGCAAAGATCAGGGAAAGAACACTGAAGCTTTCTTT
CDR3 protein: CASSKDQGKNTEAFF

clone size: -
J gene: TRBJ1-6
D gene: TRBD1
CDR3 length: 15
V gene: TRBV6-5
CDR3 DNA: TGTGCCAGCAGTTCTCGTGGGACAGGGGTCTCACCCCTCCACTTT
CDR3 protein: CASSSRGTGVSPLHF

clone size: -
J gene: TRBJ1-1
D gene: -
CDR3 length: 16
V gene: TRBV9
CDR3 DNA: TGTGCCAGCAGCGTAGATTTAAGGGGCGCGAACACTGAAGCTTTCTTT
CDR3 protein: CASSVDLRGANTEAFF

clone size: -
J gene: TRBJ1-4
D gene: -
CDR3 length: 15
V gene: TRBV9
CDR3 DNA: TGTGCCAGCAGCACCACAGCTATCGCTAATGAAAAACTGTTTTTT
CDR3 protein: CASSTTAIANEKLFF

clone size: -
J gene: TRBJ1-1
D gene: TRBD1
CDR3 length: 14
V gene: TRBV5-5
CDR3 DNA: TGTGCCAGCAGCTCAGGGGGCCTGGGGACTGAAGCTTTCTTT
CDR3 protein: CASSSGGLGTEAFF

clone size: -
J gene: TRBJ1-2
D gene: -
CDR3 length: 14
V gene: TRBV28
CDR3 DNA: TGTGCCAGCAATTTGTCGGCCAGGGGTAAGGGCTACACCTTC
CDR3 protein: CASNLSARGKGYTF

clone size: -
J gene: TRBJ2-7
D gene: -
CDR3 length: 13
V gene: TRBV28
CDR3 DNA: TGTGCCAGCAGTTTACCTAGCAACCACGAGCAGTACTTC
CDR3 protein: CASSLPSNHEQYF

clone size: -
J gene: TRBJ1-5
D gene: -
CDR3 length: 15
V gene: TRBV18
CDR3 DNA: TGTGCCAGCTCACTATACGGACAGCTGAATCAGCCCCAGCATTTT
CDR3 protein: CASSLYGQLNQPQHF

clone size: -
J gene: TRBJ1-3
D gene: -
CDR3 length: 16
V gene: TRBV6-4
CDR3 DNA: TGTGCCAGCAGTGACCCGATTCAAGGAGACGGAAACACCATATATTTT
CDR3 protein: CASSDPIQGDGNTIYF

clone size: few
J gene: TRBJ2-7
D gene: TRBD1
CDR3 length: 14
V gene: TRBV6-5
CDR3 DNA: TGTGCCAGCAGCCGGGGACAGGGAATCTCCTTCCTCTCCTTC
CDR3 protein: CASSRGQGISFLSF

clone size: few
J gene: TRBJ2-5
D gene: TRBD1
CDR3 length: 15
V gene: TRBV7-9
CDR3 DNA: TGTGCCAGCAGCTCGGACAGGGAGTACCAAGAGACCCAGTACTTC
CDR3 protein: CASSSDREYQETQYF

clone size: -
J gene: TRBJ2-1
D gene: -
CDR3 length: 14
V gene: TRBV5-4
CDR3 DNA: TGTGCCAGCAGCTACCAGGGCCCTCTAAATGAGCAGTTCTTC
CDR3 protein: CASSYQGPLNEQFF

clone size: -
J gene: TRBJ2-7
D gene: TRBD2
CDR3 length: 14
V gene: TRBV5-4
CDR3 DNA: TGTGCCAGCAGCTTGGCGGGAGGCTCCTACGAGCAGTACTTC
CDR3 protein: CASSLAGGSYEQYF

clone size: -
J gene: TRBJ2-7
D gene: TRBD2
CDR3 length: 13
V gene: TRBV6-5
CDR3 DNA: TGTGCCAGCAGATTTAGCGGGAGGTACGAGCAGTACTTC
CDR3 protein: CASRFSGRYEQYF

clone size: -
J gene: TRBJ2-1
D gene: -
CDR3 length: 15
V gene: TRBV25-1
CDR3 DNA: TGTGCCAGCAGTGAAGGGCAGGGAATTCGGAATGAGCAGTTCTTC
CDR3 protein: CASSEGQGIRNEQFF

clone size: -
J gene: TRBJ2-1
D gene: TRBD2
CDR3 length: 15
V gene: TRBV5-1
CDR3 DNA: TGCGCCAGCAGCTTGGTGCCGGGACGGGAGGGTGAGCAGTTCTTC
CDR3 protein: CASSLVPGREGEQFF

clone size: -
J gene: TRBJ2-1
D gene: -
CDR3 length: 14
V gene: TRBV29-1
CDR3 DNA: TGCAGCGTTGGGACTACTTTGGGCGAGGGTGAGCAGTTCTTC
CDR3 protein: CSVGTTLGEGEQFF

clone size: -
J gene: TRBJ1-1
D gene: -
CDR3 length: 12
V gene: TRBV30
CDR3 DNA: TGTGCCTGGAGTGTTATGCGGGCTGAAGCTTTCTTT
CDR3 protein: CAWSVMRAEAFF

clone size: -
J gene: TRBJ1-5
D gene: -
CDR3 length: 15
V gene: TRBV5-8
CDR3 DNA: TGTGCCAGCAGCTTATACAGGGTAAACAATCAGCCCCAGCATTTT
CDR3 protein: CASSLYRVNNQPQHF

clone size: -
J gene: TRBJ2-5
D gene: -
CDR3 length: 12
V gene: TRBV5-4
CDR3 DNA: TGTGCCAGCAGCTCCACATTGGAGACCCAGTACTTC
CDR3 protein: CASSSTLETQYF

clone size: -
J gene: TRBJ2-3
D gene: TRBD1
CDR3 length: 15
V gene: TRBV7-7
CDR3 DNA: TGTGCCAGCAGCACGGGACAGGCCCACACAGATACGCAGTATTTT
CDR3 protein: CASSTGQAHTDTQYF

clone size: -
J gene: TRBJ1-5
D gene: TRBD1
CDR3 length: 15
V gene: TRBV18
CDR3 DNA: TGTGCCAGCTCACCCGGGACAGTTCTCAATCAGCCCCAGCATTTT
CDR3 protein: CASSPGTVLNQPQHF

clone size: -
J gene: TRBJ2-3
D gene: -
CDR3 length: 16
V gene: TRBV5-4
CDR3 DNA: TGTGCCAGCAGCTTGGGGCCAGCTAGCGACACAGATACGCAGTATTTT
CDR3 protein: CASSLGPASDTDTQYF

clone size: once
J gene: TRBJ2-3
D gene: -
CDR3 length: 18
V gene: TRBV7-9
CDR3 DNA: TGTGCCAGCAGCCCATGGAACCAGCGCGACCCTAGCACAGATACGCAGTATTTT
CDR3 protein: CASSPWNQRDPSTDTQYF

clone size: -
J gene: TRBJ1-5
D gene: -
CDR3 length: 12
V gene: TRBV28
CDR3 DNA: TGTGCCAGCACCGGGGGCAATCAGCCCCAGCATTTT
CDR3 protein: CASTGGNQPQHF

clone size: -
J gene: TRBJ1-2
D gene: -
CDR3 length: 13
V gene: TRBV2
CDR3 DNA: TGTGCCAGCAGTGAAGTCGGGGTGGCTGGCTACACCTTC
CDR3 protein: CASSEVGVAGYTF

clone size: -
J gene: TRBJ1-2
D gene: TRBD1
CDR3 length: 15
V gene: TRBV4-1
CDR3 DNA: TGCGCCAGCAGCCAAGATCGGACAGGAAGCTATGGCTACACCTTC
CDR3 protein: CASSQDRTGSYGYTF

clone size: -
J gene: TRBJ2-3
D gene: TRBD2
CDR3 length: 15
V gene: TRBV5-1
CDR3 DNA: TGCGCCAGCAAAGAAAGCGGGATTGCCGCAGATACGCAGTATTTT
CDR3 protein: CASKESGIAADTQYF

clone size: -
J gene: TRBJ1-2
D gene: -
CDR3 length: 11
V gene: TRBV11-2
CDR3 DNA: TGTGCCAGCAAAGGGGGTAGAGGCTACACCTTC
CDR3 protein: CASKGGRGYTF

clone size: -
J gene: TRBJ1-4
D gene: -
CDR3 length: 15
V gene: TRBV5-1
CDR3 DNA: TGCGCCAGCAGCTTGGACGGGACACGGAATGAAAAACTGTTTTTT
CDR3 protein: CASSLDGTRNEKLFF

clone size: -
J gene: TRBJ2-7
D gene: -
CDR3 length: 13
V gene: TRBV11-2
CDR3 DNA: TGTGCCAGCAGTCGAGACAGGACCTACGAGCAGTACTTC
CDR3 protein: CASSRDRTYEQYF

clone size: -
J gene: TRBJ2-7
D gene: TRBD2
CDR3 length: 16
V gene: TRBV7-2
CDR3 DNA: TGTGCCAGCGTCTTGACCCCGGGGACTAGTTATCACGAGCAGTACTTC
CDR3 protein: CASVLTPGTSYHEQYF

clone size: -
J gene: TRBJ2-7
D gene: TRBD2
CDR3 length: 17
V gene: TRBV7-8
CDR3 DNA: TGTGCCAGCAGCTTAGCGGTAGAGCGGGAGCCCTTAGGCGAGCAGTACTTC
CDR3 protein: CASSLAVEREPLGEQYF

clone size: -
J gene: TRBJ2-7
D gene: -
CDR3 length: 16
V gene: TRBV7-9
CDR3 DNA: TGTGCCAGCAGCTCATGGGTTGGGGACACCAGCTACGAGCAGTACTTC
CDR3 protein: CASSSWVGDTSYEQYF

clone size: -
J gene: TRBJ2-2
D gene: -
CDR3 length: 14
V gene: TRBV6-5
CDR3 DNA: TGTGCCAGCAAAACTAGCTCCGCCACCGGGGAGCTGTTTTTT
CDR3 protein: CASKTSSATGELFF

clone size: few
J gene: TRBJ1-1
D gene: -
CDR3 length: 15
V gene: TRBV18
CDR3 DNA: TGTGCCAGCTCACCCCGAACAGGGAGTAGGGCTGAAGCTTTCTTT
CDR3 protein: CASSPRTGSRAEAFF

clone size: -
J gene: TRBJ1-1
D gene: -
CDR3 length: 10
V gene: TRBV28
CDR3 DNA: TGTGCCAGCAGTTTATGCGGAGCTTTCTTT
CDR3 protein: CASSLCGAFF

clone size: -
J gene: TRBJ2-1
D gene: -
CDR3 length: 15
V gene: TRBV23-1
CDR3 DNA: TGCGCCAGCAGTCCGGAGACTCCTCCTCCCAATGGGCAGTTCTTC
CDR3 protein: CASSPETPPPNGQFF

clone size: -
J gene: TRBJ1-1
D gene: TRBD1
CDR3 length: 16
V gene: TRBV6-6
CDR3 DNA: TGTGCCAGCAGCTTCGGGGACAGGGGACTTAACACTGAAGCTTTCTTT
CDR3 protein: CASSFGDRGLNTEAFF

clone size: -
J gene: TRBJ2-5
D gene: -
CDR3 length: 12
V gene: TRBV2
CDR3 DNA: TGTGCCAGCAGGCTTACCCGGGAGACCCAGTACTTC
CDR3 protein: CASRLTRETQYF

clone size: -
J gene: TRBJ2-1
D gene: -
CDR3 length: 16
V gene: TRBV7-2
CDR3 DNA: TGTGCCAGCAGCTTCCAAACTACGAGCTCCTACAATGAGCAGTTCTTC
CDR3 protein: CASSFQTTSSYNEQFF

clone size: -
J gene: TRBJ2-3
D gene: TRBD1
CDR3 length: 17
V gene: TRBV11-2
CDR3 DNA: TGTGCCGGCAGCTTAACTGTTAGGACAGGGGGCCTATATACGCAGTATTTT
CDR3 protein: CAGSLTVRTGGLYTQYF

clone size: -
J gene: TRBJ1-1
D gene: -
CDR3 length: 16
V gene: TRBV9
CDR3 DNA: TGTGCCAGCAGCGTAGCGCAGGCAATCATGAACACTGAAGCTTTCTTT
CDR3 protein: CASSVAQAIMNTEAFF

clone size: -
J gene: TRBJ2-3
D gene: TRBD2
CDR3 length: 17
V gene: TRBV5-1
CDR3 DNA: TGCGCCAGCAGCCCCCGACCTAGCGGGAGTATAACAGATACGCAGTATTTT
CDR3 protein: CASSPRPSGSITDTQYF

clone size: -
J gene: TRBJ1-3
D gene: -
CDR3 length: 15
V gene: TRBV2
CDR3 DNA: TGTGCCAGCACTATGAAGGGGCACTCTGGAAACACCATATATTTT
CDR3 protein: CASTMKGHSGNTIYF

clone size: -
J gene: TRBJ2-5
D gene: -
CDR3 length: 14
V gene: TRBV7-8
CDR3 DNA: TGTGCCAGCAGCCCCCGGGGTACAGAAGAGACCCAGTACTTC
CDR3 protein: CASSPRGTEETQYF

clone size: -
J gene: TRBJ2-7
D gene: -
CDR3 length: 15
V gene: TRBV5-1
CDR3 DNA: TGCGCCAGCAGCCCAACTCACTCCCCCCAATACGAGCAGTACTTC
CDR3 protein: CASSPTHSPQYEQYF

clone size: -
J gene: TRBJ1-2
D gene: TRBD1
CDR3 length: 14
V gene: TRBV18
CDR3 DNA: TGTGCCAGCTCCCAACAGGGGATGGGCTATGGCTACACCTTC
CDR3 protein: CASSQQGMGYGYTF

clone size: -
J gene: TRBJ2-3
D gene: TRBD2
CDR3 length: 16
V gene: TRBV4-1
CDR3 DNA: TGCGCCAGCAGCCCGACTAGCGGGAGGACCACAGATACGCAGTATTTT
CDR3 protein: CASSPTSGRTTDTQYF

clone size: few
J gene: TRBJ1-3
D gene: -
CDR3 length: 14
V gene: TRBV5-6
CDR3 DNA: TGTGCCAGCAGCTTGGGGGCTGGTGGAAACACCATATATTTT
CDR3 protein: CASSLGAGGNTIYF

clone size: -
J gene: TRBJ2-7
D gene: TRBD2
CDR3 length: 15
V gene: TRBV19
CDR3 DNA: TGTGCCAGTACCCCCGGATCTAGCGGGGGATACGAGCAGTACTTC
CDR3 protein: CASTPGSSGGYEQYF

clone size: -
J gene: TRBJ2-4
D gene: -
CDR3 length: 14
V gene: TRBV6-1
CDR3 DNA: TGTGCCAGCAGGGGCCTTCGCCTAGCTGATATTCAGTACTTC
CDR3 protein: CASRGLRLADIQYF

clone size: -
J gene: TRBJ2-1
D gene: TRBD2
CDR3 length: 16
V gene: TRBV4-3
CDR3 DNA: TGCGCCAGCAGCCAAAATAGCGGGAGCTCCTACAATGAGCAGTTCTTC
CDR3 protein: CASSQNSGSSYNEQFF

clone size: -
J gene: TRBJ2-7
D gene: TRBD1
CDR3 length: 13
V gene: TRBV30
CDR3 DNA: TGTGCCTGGAGTCCCGGGACAGGCGGCGAGCAGTACTTC
CDR3 protein: CAWSPGTGGEQYF